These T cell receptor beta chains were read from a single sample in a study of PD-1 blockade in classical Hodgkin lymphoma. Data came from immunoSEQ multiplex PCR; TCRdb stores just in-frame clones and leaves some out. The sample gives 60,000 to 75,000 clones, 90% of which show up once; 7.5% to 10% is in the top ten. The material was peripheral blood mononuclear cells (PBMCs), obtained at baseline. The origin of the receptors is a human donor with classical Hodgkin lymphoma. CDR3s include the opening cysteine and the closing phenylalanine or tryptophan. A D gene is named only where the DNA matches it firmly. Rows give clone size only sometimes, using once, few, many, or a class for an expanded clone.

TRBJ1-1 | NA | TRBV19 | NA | TGTGCCAGCAGACAGGCCGAACAAGCTTTCTTT | CASRQAEQAFF
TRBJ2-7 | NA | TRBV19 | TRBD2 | TGTGCCAGTAGTTCGCTAGCGGAGGTCTACGAGCAGTACTTC | CASSSLAEVYEQYF
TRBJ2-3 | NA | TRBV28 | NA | TGTGCCAGCAGTTCCCGGGATACGCAGTATTTT | CASSSRDTQYF
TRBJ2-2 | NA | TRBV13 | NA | TGTGCCAGCAGCTTAGCCGGGGATAGGGAGCTGTTTTTT | CASSLAGDRELFF
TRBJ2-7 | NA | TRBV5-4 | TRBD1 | TGTGCCAGCAGCCGGGACAGGAGCTACGAGCAGTACTTC | CASSRDRSYEQYF
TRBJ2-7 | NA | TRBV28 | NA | TGTGCCAGCATGGGGGGATTACTAGACCCTTTCTACGAGCAGTACTTC | CASMGGLLDPFYEQYF
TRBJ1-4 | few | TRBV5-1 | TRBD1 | TGCGCCAGCAGCCTTGCCGGGACAGGGAATGAAAAACTGTTTTTT | CASSLAGTGNEKLFF
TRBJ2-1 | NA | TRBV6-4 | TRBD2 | TGTGCCAGCAGTGCTAGCGGATTCTACAATGAGCAGTTCTTC | CASSASGFYNEQFF
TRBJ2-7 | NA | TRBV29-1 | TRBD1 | TGCAGCGTTGCCCGGGGACAGACCTCCTACGAGCAGTACTTC | CSVARGQTSYEQYF
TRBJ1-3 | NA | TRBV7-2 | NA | TGTGCCAGCAGCGTACGGGACGGAGGAAACACCATATATTTT | CASSVRDGGNTIYF
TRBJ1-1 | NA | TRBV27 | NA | TGTGCCAGCAGTTCGGGGGGGATGAACACTGAAGCTTTCTTT | CASSSGGMNTEAFF
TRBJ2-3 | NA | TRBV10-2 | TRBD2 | TGCGCCAGCTTCGCTAGCGGGGGGGCAGTAGCAGATACGCAGTATTTT | CASFASGGAVADTQYF
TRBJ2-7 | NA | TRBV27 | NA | TGTGCCAGCAGTTTAAACCCCGCGGGCGGCTACGAGCAGTACTTC | CASSLNPAGGYEQYF
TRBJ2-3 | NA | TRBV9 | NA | TGTGCCAGCAGCGTAGAAGACTACACAGATACGCAGTATTTT | CASSVEDYTDTQYF
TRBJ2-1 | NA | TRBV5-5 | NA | TGTGCCAGCAGCTTGGTTCTAACTTCATACAATGAGCAGTTCTTC | CASSLVLTSYNEQFF
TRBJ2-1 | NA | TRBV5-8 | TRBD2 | TGTGCCAGCAGCGTGCTAGCGGGAGGTGACAATGAGCAGTTCTTC | CASSVLAGGDNEQFF
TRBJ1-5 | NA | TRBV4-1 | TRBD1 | TGCGCCAGCAGCGACCAGGGGGCCGGGGGCAATCAGCCCCAGCATTTT | CASSDQGAGGNQPQHF
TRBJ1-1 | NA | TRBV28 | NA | TGTGCCAGCAGGCAAAACACTGAAGCTTTCTTT | CASRQNTEAFF
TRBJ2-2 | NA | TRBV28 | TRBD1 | TGTGCCAGCAGTAGCATTCCGGGACAGTATTACACCGGGGAGCTGTTTTTT | CASSSIPGQYYTGELFF
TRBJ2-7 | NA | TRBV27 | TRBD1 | TGTGCCAGCAGTGCAAGGACAGGGGGCTTCAACTACGAGCAGTACTTC | CASSARTGGFNYEQYF
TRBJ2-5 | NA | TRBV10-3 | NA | TGTGCCATCAGTGAGTCGGAGACCCAGTACTTC | CAISESETQYF
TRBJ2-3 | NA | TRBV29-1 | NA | TGCAGCGTGCTGGGGTCCTTCACAGATACGCAGTATTTT | CSVLGSFTDTQYF
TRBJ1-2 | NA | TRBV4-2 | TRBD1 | TGTGCCAGCAGCCCAGACAGGGATCGTGGCTACACCTTC | CASSPDRDRGYTF
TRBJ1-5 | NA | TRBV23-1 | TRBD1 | TGCGCCAGCAGTCAGCAGGGGGGGCGTCCAGTAGTGGGTCAGCCCCAGCATTTT | CASSQQGGRPVVGQPQHF
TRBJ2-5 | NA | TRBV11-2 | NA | TGTGCCAGCAGCTTAGATCTGGGTATAGAGACCCAGTACTTC | CASSLDLGIETQYF
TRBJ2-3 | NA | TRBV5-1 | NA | TGCGCCAGCAGCATGGACGGTTCCACAGATACGCAGTATTTT | CASSMDGSTDTQYF
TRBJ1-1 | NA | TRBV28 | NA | TGTGCCAGCAGTGTGCACAGGGAGATCACTGAAGCTTTCTTT | CASSVHREITEAFF
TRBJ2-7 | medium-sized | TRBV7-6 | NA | TGTGCCAGCAGCCCGACTGGGGGGCAATCCTCCGAGCAGTACTTC | CASSPTGGQSSEQYF
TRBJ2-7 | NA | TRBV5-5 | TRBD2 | TGTGCCAGCAGCTTGGCCGATAGCGGGCCCTACGAGCAGTACTTC | CASSLADSGPYEQYF
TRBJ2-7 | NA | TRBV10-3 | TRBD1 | TGTGCCATCAGTGAGTCGACAGGGACCCACGAGCAGTACTTC | CAISESTGTHEQYF
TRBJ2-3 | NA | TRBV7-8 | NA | TGTGCCAGCAGTTGGCGAACTGGCACAGATACGCAGTATTTT | CASSWRTGTDTQYF
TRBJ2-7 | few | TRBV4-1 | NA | TGCGCCAGCAGCCAAGACGGCAGGTCCGGCTACGAGCAGTACTTC | CASSQDGRSGYEQYF
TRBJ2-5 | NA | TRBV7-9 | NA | TGTGCCAGCAGCTTACGGTTCGGGCACTTTGGGGAGACCCAGTACTTC | CASSLRFGHFGETQYF
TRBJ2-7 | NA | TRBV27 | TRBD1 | TGTGCCAGCAGTTTATCTCAGGGGGTCTCCTACGAGCAGTACTTC | CASSLSQGVSYEQYF
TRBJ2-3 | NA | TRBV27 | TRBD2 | TGTGCCAGCAGTTATATAAGCGGGACTTCTTGGTATTTT | CASSYISGTSWYF
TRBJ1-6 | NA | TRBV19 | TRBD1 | TGTGCCAGCCAGGACAGGGGGACCTATAATTCACCCCTCCACTTT | CASQDRGTYNSPLHF
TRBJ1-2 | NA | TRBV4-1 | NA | TGCGCCAGCAGCCAATACCCCCGGGACACTACTTGGGGCTACACCTTC | CASSQYPRDTTWGYTF
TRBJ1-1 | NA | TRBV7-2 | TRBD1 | TGTGCCAGCAGCCTGGGGACAGTCACTGAAGCTTTCTTT | CASSLGTVTEAFF
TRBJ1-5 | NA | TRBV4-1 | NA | TGCGCCAGCAGCCAAGATTCCGGGAATCAGCCCCAGCATTTT | CASSQDSGNQPQHF
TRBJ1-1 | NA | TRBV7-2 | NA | TGTGCCAGCAGCTCCACCCCCACAGGGTGGAACACTGAAGCTTTCTTT | CASSSTPTGWNTEAFF
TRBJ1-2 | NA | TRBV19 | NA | TGTGCCAGTAGTTTCGGGCGAGGTGGCTACACCTTC | CASSFGRGGYTF
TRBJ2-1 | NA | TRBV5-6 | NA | TGTGCCAGCAGCCTGAGAGGACTACTCTTATACAATGAGCAGTTCTTC | CASSLRGLLLYNEQFF
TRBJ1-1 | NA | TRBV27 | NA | TGTGCCAGCAGTTTTACGACAGAGGAGATGAACACTGAAGCTTTCTTT | CASSFTTEEMNTEAFF
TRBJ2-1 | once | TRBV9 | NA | TGTGCCAGCAGCGTAGAGGCGGGGGCAAATGAGCAGTTCTTC | CASSVEAGANEQFF
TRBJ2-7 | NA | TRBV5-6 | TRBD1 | TGTGCCAGCGGCCGTTGGTGGGACAGAGCCTACGAGCAGTACTTC | CASGRWWDRAYEQYF
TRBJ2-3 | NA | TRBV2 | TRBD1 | TGTGCCAGCAGTGGCCGGGACAGCCTCCACTCTAGCACAGATACGCAGTATTTT | CASSGRDSLHSSTDTQYF
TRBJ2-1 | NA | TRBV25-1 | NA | TGTGCCAGCAGTTATACGGGACCTCTTTCCTCCTACAATGAGCAGTTCTTC | CASSYTGPLSSYNEQFF
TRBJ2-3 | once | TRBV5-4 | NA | TGTGCCAGCAGTAGCACAGATACGCAGTATTTT | CASSSTDTQYF
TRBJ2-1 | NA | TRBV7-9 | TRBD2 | TGTGCCAGCAGCCCCGGACTAGCGGTATACAATGAGCAGTTCTTC | CASSPGLAVYNEQFF